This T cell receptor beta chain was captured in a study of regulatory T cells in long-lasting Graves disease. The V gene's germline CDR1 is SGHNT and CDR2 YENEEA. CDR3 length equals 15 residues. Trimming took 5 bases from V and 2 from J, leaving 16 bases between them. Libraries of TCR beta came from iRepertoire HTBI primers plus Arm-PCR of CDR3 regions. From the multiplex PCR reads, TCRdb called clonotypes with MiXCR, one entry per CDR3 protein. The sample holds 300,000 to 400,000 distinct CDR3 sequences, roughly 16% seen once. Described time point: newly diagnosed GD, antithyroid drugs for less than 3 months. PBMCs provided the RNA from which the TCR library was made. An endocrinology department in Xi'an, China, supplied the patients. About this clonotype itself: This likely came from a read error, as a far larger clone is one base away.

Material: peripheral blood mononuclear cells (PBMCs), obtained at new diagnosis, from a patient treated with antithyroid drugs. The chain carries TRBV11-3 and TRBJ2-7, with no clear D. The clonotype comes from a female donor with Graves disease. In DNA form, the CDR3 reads TGTGCCAGCAGCCTTTGGCGGAACATTCCCTACGAGCAGTACTTC. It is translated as CASSLWRNIPYEQYF.